The 2 T cell receptor beta chains below come from one sample, sequenced in a study of radiotherapy plus CTLA-4 blockade in lung cancer. Some clones are missing from TCRdb's copy, which holds only in-frame ones; the method was immunoSEQ multiplex PCR. Among 30,000 to 40,000 clones, roughly three quarters were seen once, and the ten largest hold approximately 5%. The sample in question was peripheral blood, obtained from a patient treated with radiotherapy plus ipilimumab. Source of these receptors: a human donor with non-small cell lung cancer whose response to radiotherapy plus ipilimumab could not be evaluated.

V is TRBV11-3 and J is TRBJ2-2, with TRBD2 matching 7 bases. CDR3 length equals 16 residues. Germline CDR1 and CDR2: SGHNT and YENEEA. The V and J ends lost 2 bases and 7 bases, in that order; junction bases with no gene match: 10. Written as DNA, the CDR3 is TGTGCCAGCAGCTTAAGCGGGATCACGGACGGCGGGGAGCTGTTTTTT. Protein product: CASSLSGITDGGELFF.

In its sample, this clone was seen a few times. This chain connects TRBV7-3 to TRBJ1-1; a possible D gene is TRBD1 (6 bases). This CDR3 contains 18 residues. V lost 2 bases to trimming and J lost 6 bases, with 25 bases between them. From germline, CDR1 is SGHTA and CDR2 FQGTGA. The DNA of the CDR3 is TGTGCCAGCAGCTTAGTTGTGACCTGGGGGGCGGGGGAAGCTGAAGCTTTCTTT. Its protein is CASSLVVTWGAGEAEAFF.